The sample holds many counts of the clone carrying this TCR beta chain. These data come from a study of human T cells and chemical hapten exposure. Sample time point: patch test 3, about 24 weeks after DPC sensitization. As to treatment: therapeutic diphenylcyclopropenone sensitization with weekly scalp DPC. Total RNA extraction was carried out from unfractionated whole blood. TCRdb processed the RACE reads anew with MiXCR; each CDR3 protein has one entry. Of 95,000 to 150,000 distinct CDR3 sequences in the sample, approximately 11% are singletons; the top ten hold around 2.4%. Here the sequenced sample was whole blood, taken in connection with sensitization to the hapten diphenylcyclopropenone (DPC). This clonotype originated in a woman aged 50 to 60 with alopecia areata. Some clones in this sample may be carry-over from other donors' samples.

As DNA, the CDR3 is TGTGCCAGCAGCCTCCCGTTCTCGGGGGCCAACGTCCTGACTTTC. The encoded protein is CASSLPFSGANVLTF. The V call is TRBV3-1, the J call TRBJ2-6; D gene uncertain. V gave up 4 bases and J gave up 4 bases, with 11 bases separating them. The CDR3 contains 15 residues. Germline CDR1 is LGHDT and CDR2 is YNNKEL (reference sequence).